This entry lists 28 T cell receptor beta chains sequenced from one sample in a study of blood T cell repertoires in COVID-19. The table came from immunoSEQ multiplex PCR; TCRdb's copy has only in-frame clones and leaves some out. This sample yields roughly 220,000 clones, of which roughly 80% are seen a single time; about 1.3% belongs to the top ten. Sequenced material: PBMCs or T cells enriched from blood (not recorded which). Receptor source: a middle-aged woman with acute COVID-19.

The chain employs TRBV28 and TRBJ2-7; D is perhaps TRBD2 (5 bases). The CDR3 has 15 residues. The V gene's germline CDR1 is MDHEN and CDR2 SYDVKM. V was pared by 6 bases and J by 2 bases, with 17 bases between. This chain's CDR3 is CASRFVAIGPYEQYF. Here the CDR3 DNA reads TGTGCCAGCAGGTTCGTAGCGATAGGGCCCTACGAGCAGTACTTC.

V is TRBV30 and J is TRBJ1-1; D is unresolved. CDR1 and CDR2 from the germline V gene are GTSNPN and SVGIG (reference sequence). The length of the CDR3 is 11 residues. V lost 5 bases, J lost 9 bases, and 13 bases lay in between. This CDR3 reads CAWLSPKQAFF. CDR3 nucleotide sequence: TGTGCCTGGCTATCGCCAAAGCAAGCTTTCTTT. The variable domain in full, completed from reference TRBV30 and TRBJ1-1, reads SQTIHQWPATLVQPVGSPLSLECTVEGTSNPNLYWYRQAAGRGLQLLFYSVGIGQISSEVPQNLSASRPQDRQFILSSKKLLLSDSGFYLCAWLSPKQAFFGQGTRLTVV.

The rearrangement uses TRBV19 and TRBJ1-1; tentative D call: TRBD1 (6 bases). Between the trimmed V and J ends, which lost 5 bases and 2 bases, there was a span of 12 bases. The CDR3 is 14 amino acids. Germline V gene data show CDR1 as LNHDA and CDR2 as SQIVND (reference sequence). CDR3 residues: CASSPQTGNTEAFF. CDR3 coding DNA: TGTGCCAGTAGTCCCCAGACAGGAAACACTGAAGCTTTCTTT.

The gene calls are TRBV14 and TRBJ2-2; 7 positions agree with TRBD2. The CDR3 runs to 14 residues. V lost 5 bases to trimming and J lost 4 bases; unmatched junction nucleotides: 4. CDR1 is SGHDN and CDR2 is FVKESK in the germline V gene. The CDR3 here is CASSGREVTGELFF. CDR3 coding DNA: TGTGCCAGCAGCGGGAGGGAGGTCACCGGGGAGCTGTTTTTT. Full variable domain (rest looked up from reference TRBV14 and TRBJ2-2): EAGVTQFPSHSVIEKGQTVTLRCDPISGHDNLYWYRRVMGKEIKFLLHFVKESKQDESGMPNNRFLAERTGGTYSTLKVQPAELEDSGVYFCASSGREVTGELFFGEGSRLTVL.

V gene TRBV7-9 combines with J gene TRBJ1-2, with no clear D. This CDR3 spans 11 amino acids. Germline CDR1 SEHNR, CDR2 FQNEAQ (reference sequence). V was pared by 5 bases and J by 5 bases, with 6 bases between. The CDR3 region has the DNA TGTGCCAGCAGCCTAAGATATGGCTACACCTTC. Its protein product is CASSLRYGYTF.

CDR3 sequence: CSVLSYGGPNEQFF. CDR3 nucleotides: TGCAGCGTTTTGTCTTACGGGGGGCCCAATGAGCAGTTCTTC. The chain has TRBV29-1 and TRBJ2-1; tentatively, D is TRBD2 (7 bases). The CDR3 is 14 residues long. Germline V lookup: CDR1 SQVTM, CDR2 ANQGSEA. Between the trimmed V and J ends, which lost 5 bases and 6 bases, there was a span of 17 bases.

V usage is TRBV5-4 and J usage is TRBJ1-6, with D possibly matching TRBD1 (6 bases). The V end was cut by 2 bases, the J end by 8 bases, with 8 bases between. The germline V gene encodes CDR1 SGHNT and CDR2 YYREEE (reference sequence). CDR3 size: 13 residues. The CDR3 spells CASSFSGDSPLHF. The CDR3 DNA reads TGTGCCAGCAGCTTTTCAGGGGATTCACCCCTCCACTTT.

This clone has only one observation. This chain connects TRBV2 to TRBJ1-3; D possibly corresponds to TRBD1 (5 bases). This CDR3 region has 15 residues. Between the trimmed V and J ends, which lost 4 bases and 5 bases, there was a span of 15 bases. CDR1 SNHLY and CDR2 FYNNEI come from the germline V gene. Here the CDR3 DNA reads TGTGCCAGCAGTGCCTCTGGGGGAGGACGAAACACCATATATTTT. Translating gives CASSASGGGRNTIYF.

V and J are TRBV19 and TRBJ1-1, with TRBD1 matching over 7 bases. The CDR3 covers 14 residues. The V gene's germline CDR1 is LNHDA and CDR2 SQIVND (reference sequence). V lost 5 bases, J lost 3 bases, and 6 bases stayed unmatched. The CDR3 loop is CASSQHRGYTEAFF. Written as DNA, the CDR3 is TGTGCCAGTAGTCAACACAGGGGATACACTGAAGCTTTCTTT.

The rearrangement joins TRBV9 to TRBJ1-1; TRBD1 matches at 7 bases. The CDR3 contains 14 residues. The germline V gene encodes CDR1 SGDLS and CDR2 YYNGEE. The junction had 5 bases not matched to a gene; V was cut back by 3 bases and J by 3 bases. The CDR3: CASSADREDTEAFF. The DNA of the CDR3 is TGTGCCAGCAGCGCAGACAGGGAAGACACTGAAGCTTTCTTT.

The sample holds one count of this clone. This sequence joins TRBV27 and TRBJ2-3; D remains ambiguous. The CDR3 sequence is 12 residues long. V was trimmed by 5 bases and J by 2 bases, leaving 5 bases between them. Germline lookup yields CDR1 MNHEY and CDR2 SMNVEV (reference sequence). CDR3 nucleotides: TGTGCCAGCAGTCAAAACACAGATACGCAGTATTTT. This codes for CASSQNTDTQYF.

This clone turned up a few times. The V gene is TRBV19, the J gene TRBJ2-2; 9 bases match TRBD2. Per the germline V gene, CDR1 is LNHDA and CDR2 is SQIVND (reference sequence). The CDR3 totals 15 residues. V shed 6 bases and J 0 bases; nucleotides not matched to a gene: 2. The CDR3 loop is CASRTSGPNTGELFF. CDR3 nucleotide sequence: TGTGCCAGTAGGACTAGCGGACCGAACACCGGGGAGCTGTTTTTT.

The rearrangement links TRBV3-1 (or the pseudogene TRBV3-2) to TRBJ1-2; the match to TRBD1 covers 10 bases. Germline V lookup: CDR1 LGHDT, CDR2 YNNKEL (reference sequence). The CDR3 is 14 amino acids. The junction had 3 bases not matched to a gene; V was cut back by 1 base and J by 7 bases. CDR3 loop: CASSQGQGAPGYTF. The CDR3 nucleotides read TGTGCCAGCAGCCAAGGACAGGGGGCGCCTGGCTACACCTTC.

The chain is built from TRBV7-2 and TRBJ2-2; D is perhaps TRBD2 (6 bases). The CDR3 is 15 residues long. Germline loops: CDR1 SGHTA, CDR2 FQGNSA. V lost 8 bases to trimming and J lost 5 bases, with 18 bases between them. In DNA form, the CDR3 reads TGTGCCAGCTCCGGCCTTACTGGAGGGACCGGGGAGCTGTTTTTT. Encoded protein: CASSGLTGGTGELFF.

The CDR3 sequence is CASSTKGGYGYTF. The CDR3 nucleotides are TGTGCCAGCAGCACAAAGGGGGGGTATGGCTACACCTTC. The chain carries TRBV5-4 and TRBJ1-2; D perhaps matches TRBD1 (6 bases). Germline V lookup: CDR1 SGHNT, CDR2 YYREEE (reference sequence). Trimming took 4 bases from V and 5 from J, leaving 12 bases between them. The CDR3 is 13 amino acids.

This clone was seen just once. The rearrangement uses TRBV6-5 and TRBJ2-1; D may be TRBD2 (6 bases). This CDR3 comprises 14 residues. The V and J ends lost 7 bases and 6 bases respectively, with 16 bases between them. CDR1 is MNHEY, CDR2 SVGAGI, per germline. This CDR3 reads CASKASALLNEQFF. Here the CDR3 DNA reads TGTGCCAGCAAGGCTAGCGCTCTTCTCAATGAGCAGTTCTTC.

The rearrangement joins TRBV6-5 to TRBJ2-7; D might be TRBD2 (5 bases). Deletions cut 2 bases from V and 3 bases from J, with 8 bases between. Germline V gene data show CDR1 as MNHEY and CDR2 as SVGAGI. The CDR3 totals 13 residues. CDR3 amino acids: CASSYGERYEQYF. The CDR3 nucleotides are TGTGCCAGCAGTTACGGGGAGCGCTACGAGCAGTACTTC.

The chain uses TRBV28 and TRBJ2-1, with D possibly being TRBD2 (6 bases). The V end lost 10 bases, the J end lost 6 bases, and 10 bases lay between the germline ends. Germline V CDR1 and CDR2: MDHEN, SYDVKM. This CDR3 spans 11 amino acids. CDR3 region: CATGDSNEQFF. DNA for the CDR3: TGTGCCACCGGGGACTCCAATGAGCAGTTCTTC.

The chain combines TRBV10-3 with TRBJ1-1; 9 positions agree with TRBD1. The V segment lost 7 bases and the J segment 0 bases; nucleotides outside the gene matches: 6. The germline gives CDR1 ENHRY, CDR2 SYGVKD. CDR3 length: 15 residues. In nucleotides, the CDR3 is TGTGCCATCACCCGGACAGGGGACCTGAACACTGAAGCTTTCTTT. Amino acids: CAITRTGDLNTEAFF.

V usage is TRBV7-9 and J usage is TRBJ1-3, with D uncertain. The CDR3 sequence is 15 residues long. Germline lookup yields CDR1 SEHNR and CDR2 FQNEAQ (reference sequence). V was clipped by 4 bases and J by 0 bases, with 10 bases between them. The CDR3 protein is CASSYEAASGNTIYF. For the CDR3, the DNA is TGTGCCAGCAGCTATGAGGCGGCCTCTGGAAACACCATATATTTT.

V usage is TRBV18 and J usage is TRBJ2-5; TRBD2 is a possible D gene (5 bases). Germline-derived CDR1 and CDR2 are KGHSH and LQKENI. The CDR3 totals 15 residues. V lost 0 bases and J 7 bases, leaving 15 bases between the germline ends. CDR3 DNA sequence: TGTGCCAGCTCACCACCCGGAGAACCCGCGGGGACCCAGTACTTC. This encodes CASSPPGEPAGTQYF.

V and J are TRBV6-6 and TRBJ2-7; 12 bases fit TRBD2. Trimming removed 2 bases from V and 4 bases from J; junction bases left unmatched: 6. This CDR3 is 16 amino acids long. Germline values: CDR1 MNHNY, CDR2 SVGAGI (reference sequence). The CDR3 loop is CASSYGLAGRTYEQYF. The CDR3 nucleotides are TGTGCCAGCAGTTACGGACTAGCGGGACGTACGTACGAGCAGTACTTC.

The chain uses TRBV7-9 and TRBJ2-1, with TRBD2 matching over 8 bases. The CDR3 sequence is 16 residues long. Trimming cost V 4 bases and J 0 bases; bases outside gene matches: 5. The germline V gene has CDR1 SEHNR and CDR2 FQNEAQ (reference sequence). CDR3 in amino acids: CASSSLAGRSYNEQFF. The DNA for the CDR3 is TGTGCCAGCAGCTCGTTAGCGGGACGCTCCTACAATGAGCAGTTCTTC.

The J gene is TRBJ2-5, the V gene TRBV5-1; TRBD2 might be the D (7 bases). The germline V gene has CDR1 SGHRS and CDR2 YFSETQ. CDR3 size: 14 residues. V was pared by 7 bases and J by 3 bases, with 16 bases between. As DNA, the CDR3 is TGCGCCAGCTCCGGAGGGGGGGGAAAAGAGACCCAGTACTTC. Protein product: CASSGGGGKETQYF. The full variable domain, its missing parts supplied by reference TRBV5-1 and TRBJ2-5, is KAGVTQTPRYLIKTRGQQVTLSCSPISGHRSVSWYQQTPGQGLQFLFEYFSETQRNKGNFPGRFSGRQFSNSRSEMNVSTLELGDSALYLCASSGGGGKETQYFGPGTRLLVL.

V usage is TRBV28 and J usage is TRBJ1-1; 9 positions agree with TRBD1. Germline V gene data show CDR1 as MDHEN and CDR2 as SYDVKM. The CDR3 loop spans 14 amino acids. J lost 5 bases, V lost 2 bases, and 3 bases had no gene match. In nucleotides, the CDR3 is TGTGCCAGCAGTTTACCGGGACAGGGAACTGAAGCTTTCTTT. Its translation: CASSLPGQGTEAFF.

The chain couples TRBV19 to TRBJ1-6, with D possibly TRBD1 on 6 matching bases. The CDR3 extends over 15 amino acids. The germline V gene encodes CDR1 LNHDA and CDR2 SQIVND (reference sequence). V was pared by 9 bases and J by 6 bases, with 18 bases between. CDR3 nucleotides: TGTGCCAGCACGGAAGGGGGTAGGGGTAATTCACCCCTCCACTTT. Protein sequence: CASTEGGRGNSPLHF. Using reference TRBV19 and TRBJ1-6 for the parts outside the CDR3, the full variable domain is DGGITQSPKYLFRKEGQNVTLSCEQNLNHDAMYWYRQDPGQGLRLIYYSQIVNDFQKGDIAEGYSVSREKKESFPLTVTSAQKNPTAFYLCASTEGGRGNSPLHFGNGTRLTVT.

The V call is TRBV28, the J call TRBJ1-1, with D tentatively TRBD1 (5 bases). The CDR3 contains 14 residues. Per the germline V gene, CDR1 is MDHEN and CDR2 is SYDVKM. Trimming left V 7 bases short and J 5 bases short, with 17 bases between. Written as DNA, the CDR3 is TGTGCCAGCAAGGCAGGGTACAAAGAGACTGAAGCTTTCTTT. It is translated as CASKAGYKETEAFF.

Concerning this clone: One end of the junction is discordant with germline, which a read error may explain. The chain couples TRBV5-6 to TRBJ1-1; D remains unclear. Germline V CDR1 and CDR2: SGHDT, YYEEEE. The CDR3 covers 13 residues. The CDR3 nucleotides read TGTGCCAACAGCTTGGCGGCCGGGACTGAAGCTTTCTTT. Protein: CANSLAAGTEAFF.